This passage covers 23 T cell receptor beta chains from one sample sequenced in a study of T cells after posttransplantation cyclophosphamide (dated by TCRdb to 2016 to 2017). Library method: the immunoSEQ multiplex PCR assay. TCRdb carries this immuneACCESS record with in-frame sequences only. Its versions omit some clonotypes, under half of them owing to an unresolved V gene in the studies checked, with the rest unexplained. The table puts some 43,000 clones in this sample, none counted just once. The ten biggest clones cover 2% to 2.5% of the sample. Sequencing was done on a sample of PBMCs. Receptors originate from a middle-aged man in good health, CMV-negative, and a related stem cell transplant donor.

This clone has at least ten counts. CDR3 nucleotides: TGTGCCAGCAGCTTCGGGGGGAGCTACGAGCAGTACTTC. The encoded protein is CASSFGGSYEQYF. The gene calls are TRBV5-4 and TRBJ2-7; TRBD2 matches at 7 bases. The CDR3 runs 13 residues. Losses at the gene ends were 2 bases for V and 3 bases for J; bases not matched to a gene: 2. Germline CDR1 reads SGHNT; CDR2 reads YYREEE (reference sequence).

This clone has at least ten counts. The chain carries TRBV6-5 and TRBJ1-5, with a tentative D call TRBD1 (5 bases). V was clipped by 6 bases and J by 6 bases, with 12 bases between them. The CDR3 has 13 residues. Germline lookup yields CDR1 MNHEY and CDR2 SVGAGI. This CDR3 reads CASSPRGVQPQHF. In DNA form, the CDR3 reads TGTGCCAGCAGCCCTAGGGGCGTTCAGCCCCAGCATTTT.

This clone was counted many times. This chain connects TRBV5-1 to TRBJ2-7, with D maybe TRBD2 (5 bases). The CDR3 is made up of 13 amino acids. Germline V gene sequence: CDR1 SGHRS, CDR2 YFSETQ. The germline V and J ends were trimmed by 2 bases and 6 bases, with 12 bases remaining between them. The CDR3 DNA follows: TGCGCCAGCAGCTTAGAGCTTACTAGCGAGCAGTACTTC. Translation gives CASSLELTSEQYF.

This clone was seen at least ten times. The chain combines TRBV29-1 with TRBJ1-1, with D unclear. Germline V CDR1 and CDR2: SQVTM, ANQGSEA. The CDR3 runs to 13 residues. V lost 3 bases and J 5 bases, leaving 13 bases between the germline ends. The CDR3 DNA reads TGCAGCGTTGATCGAGGTGATGGGACTGAAGCTTTCTTT. Amino acids: CSVDRGDGTEAFF.

This clone was counted ten times or more. CDR3 coding DNA: TGTGCCAGCAGAACGGGACAGTTTGAAGAGACCCAGTACTTC. Translating it yields CASRTGQFEETQYF. J is TRBJ2-5 and V is TRBV6-6, with 7 bases matching TRBD1. The CDR3 extends over 14 amino acids. V was pared by 6 bases and J by 3 bases, with 7 bases of the junction left unmatched. Germline V CDR1 and CDR2: MNHNY, SVGAGI (reference sequence).

This clone was seen at least ten times. The gene calls are TRBV6-4 and TRBJ2-3; TRBD2 aligns across 7 bases. Germline V gene sequence: CDR1 MRHNA, CDR2 SNTAGT. This CDR3 contains 16 residues. The V and J ends lost 3 bases and 4 bases, in that order; junction bases with no gene match: 10. CDR3 region: CASSEKAAGEPDTQYF. The CDR3 region has the DNA TGTGCCAGCAGTGAAAAGGCGGCGGGAGAACCAGATACGCAGTATTTT.

This clone was counted many times. The V call is TRBV4-1, the J call TRBJ1-4; D is possibly TRBD1 (6 bases). The CDR3 is 17 amino acids. The germline gives CDR1 MGHRA, CDR2 YSYEKL. Trimming removed 0 bases at V and 2 bases at J, with 13 bases between. CDR3: CASSQDPWGGTNEKLFF. CDR3 nucleotides: TGCGCCAGCAGCCAAGACCCGTGGGGGGGCACTAATGAAAAACTGTTTTTT.

This clone came up many times. V gene TRBV6-5 combines with J gene TRBJ1-1; 8 nucleotides align to TRBD1. Germline V gene lookup returns CDR1 MNHEY and CDR2 SVGAGI. The trim removed 6 bases at V and 2 bases at J, leaving 8 bases unmatched. The CDR3 totals 15 residues. CDR3 loop: CASRKPDRANTEAFF. The CDR3 DNA follows: TGTGCCAGCAGAAAACCGGACAGGGCAAACACTGAAGCTTTCTTT.

This clone was seen repeatedly, ten times or more. The V gene is TRBV13, the J gene TRBJ2-3; possibly TRBD1 for D (6 bases). The CDR3 sequence is 14 residues long. Germline V gives CDR1 PRHDT, CDR2 FYEKMQ (reference sequence). Deletions cut 6 bases from V and 4 bases from J, with 14 bases between. Here the CDR3 DNA reads TGTGCCAGCAGTCGTAGGGGGAACCCAGATACGCAGTATTTT. Translating gives CASSRRGNPDTQYF.

This clone was seen ten or more times. V and J are TRBV2 and TRBJ2-7, with 7 bases that match TRBD2. After removal of 7 bases from V and 5 bases from J, the junction contained 8 bases not matched to a gene. Looked up from germline, CDR1 is SNHLY and CDR2 is FYNNEI. The CDR3 is made up of 13 amino acids. CDR3 coding DNA: TGTGCCAGCAATTCCATTCGGGGGGACGAGCAGTACTTC. It yields the protein CASNSIRGDEQYF.

This clone was counted only a few times. A read error may account for a junction end that differs from germline. The rearrangement uses TRBV19 and TRBJ1-5; 7 positions match TRBD1. Germline V gene sequence: CDR1 LNHDA, CDR2 SQIVND (reference sequence). This CDR3 comprises 17 residues. Written as DNA, the CDR3 is TGCGCCAGTAGTATAGAGTGGGGACAGTCTAGCAATCAGCCCCAGCATTTT. It translates to CASSIEWGQSSNQPQHF.

This clone has ten or more counts. The V gene is TRBV29-1, the J gene TRBJ2-7; 8 bases agree with TRBD1. Germline CDR1 SQVTM, CDR2 ANQGSEA. The CDR3 has 12 amino acids. With 5 bases clipped from V and 3 bases from J, the junction kept 3 bases outside the gene matches. The CDR3 protein is CSVRTGGYEQYF. The DNA of the CDR3 is TGCAGCGTTCGAACAGGGGGCTACGAGCAGTACTTC.

In this sample, this clone turned up many times. The CDR3 nucleotides read TGTGCCAGCAGCCCCGGTTCTTGGGGGGATAAGTTCTTC. Translation: CASSPGSWGDKFF. J is TRBJ2-1 and V is TRBV7-2, with D possibly TRBD2 on 6 matching bases. This CDR3 spans 13 amino acids. V gave up 5 bases and J gave up 14 bases, with 19 bases separating them. CDR1 and CDR2 from the germline V gene are SGHTA and FQGNSA.

This clone showed up many times. The chain has TRBV7-9 and TRBJ2-7; 9 bases are a match to TRBD2. The CDR3 has 19 residues. Germline V gives CDR1 SEHNR, CDR2 FQNEAQ (reference sequence). Losses at the gene ends were 2 bases for V and 6 bases for J; bases not matched to a gene: 20. The CDR3 spells CASSLSSGSMAGGSGEQYF. For the CDR3, the DNA is TGTGCCAGCAGCTTAAGCTCGGGTTCTATGGCGGGAGGGTCCGGCGAGCAGTACTTC.

There are many counts of this clone. This chain uses TRBV28 with TRBJ1-1; 8 nucleotides match TRBD1. The germline V gene encodes CDR1 MDHEN and CDR2 SYDVKM. Trimming removed 6 bases from V and 11 bases from J; junction bases left unmatched: 11. This CDR3 contains 13 residues. CDR3 DNA: TGTGCCAGCAGCAACCCAGACAGGGGCTTCGCTTTCTTT. Encoded protein: CASSNPDRGFAFF.

This clone was counted at least ten times. This chain links TRBV4-2 with TRBJ1-1; 8 bases fit TRBD1. The CDR3 loop spans 13 amino acids. Per the germline V gene, CDR1 is LGHNA and CDR2 is YNFKEQ. J lost 7 bases, V lost 3 bases, and 4 bases had no gene match. Here the CDR3 reads CASSQRDRGEAFF. The CDR3 coding sequence is TGTGCCAGCAGCCAGCGCGACAGGGGTGAAGCTTTCTTT.

This clone was observed at least ten times. V gene TRBV7-9 combines with J gene TRBJ1-4; 8 nucleotides match TRBD1. The CDR3 length is 14 residues. The V segment lost 4 bases and the J segment 8 bases; nucleotides outside the gene matches: 6. Germline-derived CDR1 and CDR2 are SEHNR and FQNEAQ (reference sequence). The CDR3 protein is CASSWSGGDEKLFF. In DNA form, the CDR3 reads TGTGCCAGCAGCTGGTCAGGGGGCGACGAAAAACTGTTTTTT.

Many counts were recorded for this clone. J is TRBJ1-4 and V is TRBV4-1; 8 positions agree with TRBD1. Germline values: CDR1 MGHRA, CDR2 YSYEKL. Losses at the gene ends were 1 base for V and 6 bases for J; bases not matched to a gene: 10. CDR3 size: 17 residues. Here the CDR3 reads CASSQGQGKKVDEKLFF. The CDR3 coding sequence is TGCGCCAGCAGCCAAGGACAGGGGAAAAAGGTCGATGAAAAACTGTTTTTT.

This clone came up many times. V and J are TRBV9 and TRBJ1-1; D possibly corresponds to TRBD1 (5 bases). CDR3 length: 15 amino acids. V shed 4 bases and J shed 1 base, with 14 bases lying between them. CDR1 is SGDLS, CDR2 YYNGEE, per germline. CDR3 sequence reads: CASSPARGENTEAFF. The CDR3 DNA reads as TGTGCCAGCAGCCCCGCCCGGGGGGAGAACACTGAAGCTTTCTTT. Drawing the rest from reference TRBV9 and TRBJ1-1, the complete variable domain is DSGVTQTPKHLITATGQRVTLRCSPRSGDLSVYWYQQSLDQGLQFLIQYYNGEERAKGNILERFSAQQFPDLHSELNLSSLELGDSALYFCASSPARGENTEAFFGQGTRLTVV.

The sample holds many counts of this clone. The J gene is TRBJ1-2, the V gene TRBV7-6, with D possibly matching TRBD1 (6 bases). This CDR3 comprises 14 residues. Between the trimmed V and J ends, which lost 5 bases and 5 bases, there was a span of 15 bases. The germline V gene encodes CDR1 SGHVS and CDR2 FNYEAQ. CDR3 sequence (DNA): TGTGCCAGCAGCCTGAACCAGGGGCGGTATGGCTACACCTTC. It codes for CASSLNQGRYGYTF.

Many counts were recorded for this clone. V usage is TRBV27 and J usage is TRBJ2-7, with 9 bases matching TRBD1. The V segment lost 5 bases and the J segment 2 bases; nucleotides outside the gene matches: 7. From germline, CDR1 is MNHEY and CDR2 SMNVEV (reference sequence). CDR3 length: 15 residues. The CDR3 nucleotides are TGTGCCAGCAGTACACTCCGGGACAGGGCCTACGAGCAGTACTTC. It specifies CASSTLRDRAYEQYF.

This clone was counted many times. V and J are TRBV21-1 and TRBJ2-3; the table's D gene call, TRBD1, was not cross checked with the DNA. TRBV21-1 is a documented pseudogene. The CDR3 length is 18 residues. The CDR3: CASSNRCGTGQSTDTQYF. In DNA, the CDR3 is TGTGCCAGCAGCAATAGGTGTGGTACGGGACAAAGCACAGATACGCAGTATTTT.

This clone was observed at least ten times. V usage is TRBV6-5 and J usage is TRBJ2-7; D is possibly TRBD1 (5 bases). Germline-derived CDR1 and CDR2 are MNHEY and SVGAGI. This CDR3 has 14 residues. The ends were cut back, 4 bases at V and 6 bases at J, with 16 bases in the middle. CDR3 DNA: TGTGCCAGCAGTTCGGCAGGGTGGATGGGCGAGCAGTACTTC. Amino acids: CASSSAGWMGEQYF.